Following are 3 T cell receptor beta chains from one sample sequenced in a study of blood T cell repertoires in COVID-19. The data were produced by immunoSEQ multiplex PCR, yet TCRdb's version contains in-frame clones alone and is incomplete. The table includes 150,000 to 200,000 clones, approximately 80% detected once. The material sequenced was peripheral blood. The receptors shown here come from a human donor in a cohort sampled during active COVID-19.

The J gene is TRBJ2-7, the V gene TRBV3-1 (or the pseudogene TRBV3-2), with 8 bases matching TRBD1. The CDR3 consists of 16 residues. Trimming took 0 bases from V and 2 from J; bases not matched to a gene: 6. The V gene's germline CDR1 is LGHDT and CDR2 YNNKEL (reference sequence). CDR3 DNA: TGTGCCAGCAGCCAAGATGGGGGGACAGGCCCCTACGAGCAGTACTTC. Translated: CASSQDGGTGPYEQYF.

The CDR3 DNA sequence: TGTGCCAGCAGCTTAATGCCTAGCGGGGGCCCGTACGAGCAGTACTTC. It translates to CASSLMPSGGPYEQYF. The chain combines TRBV7-2 with TRBJ2-7; 10 nucleotides line up with TRBD2. The trim removed 2 bases at V and 4 bases at J, leaving 8 bases unmatched. The CDR3 runs 16 residues. CDR1 and CDR2 from the germline V gene are SGHTA and FQGNSA.

The chain employs TRBV5-4 and TRBJ2-7; a possible D gene is TRBD1 (6 bases). CDR1 SGHNT and CDR2 YYREEE come from the germline V gene (reference sequence). V shed 4 bases and J shed 1 base, with 18 bases lying between them. The CDR3 spans 16 residues. Here the CDR3 reads CASSVGGSQGSYEQYF. The CDR3 DNA is TGTGCCAGCAGCGTAGGGGGATCGCAAGGTTCCTACGAGCAGTACTTC.